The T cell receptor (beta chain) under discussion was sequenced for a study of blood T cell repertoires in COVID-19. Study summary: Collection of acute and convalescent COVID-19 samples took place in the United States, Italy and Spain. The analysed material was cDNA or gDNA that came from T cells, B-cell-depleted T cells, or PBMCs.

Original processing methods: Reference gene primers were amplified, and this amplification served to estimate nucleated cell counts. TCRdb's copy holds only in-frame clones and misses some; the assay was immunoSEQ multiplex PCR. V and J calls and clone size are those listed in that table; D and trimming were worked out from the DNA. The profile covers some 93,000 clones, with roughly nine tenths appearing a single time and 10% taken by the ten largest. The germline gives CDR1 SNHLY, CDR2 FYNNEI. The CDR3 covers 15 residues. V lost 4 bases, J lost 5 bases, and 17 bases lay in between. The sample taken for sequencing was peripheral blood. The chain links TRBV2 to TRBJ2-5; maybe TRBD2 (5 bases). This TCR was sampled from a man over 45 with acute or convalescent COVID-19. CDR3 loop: CASSVDEGSGETQYF. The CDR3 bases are TGTGCCAGCAGTGTGGATGAGGGCTCCGGGGAGACCCAGTACTTC.